Given below is one T cell receptor (beta chain) in context. As yet, its antigen is unknown. V lost 3 bases and J lost 1; bases outside the gene matches: 6. CDR3 length: 16 amino acids. Germline V gives CDR1 LNHNV, CDR2 YYDKDF (reference sequence). This sample is part of a study of Ad26.COV2.S vaccination and SARS-CoV-2 variants. The wider study: The authors gave Ad26.COV2.S intramuscularly, either once or twice 56 days apart.

Assay: immunoSEQ multiplex PCR; the TCRdb copy retains only in-frame clones and omits some. The sample consists of around 300,000 clones, 88% of them appearing once. Treatment described: 15 to 20 received Ad26.COV2.S at low or high dose, single or two shots; about 5 received placebo; per-sample allocation not given. At day 63 after the first vaccine or placebo injection, samples were drawn. The study, taken as a whole, reports: Breadth and depth estimates from TCRs may understate total T cell responses. Spike-specific TCR breadth in vaccine recipients exceeded that seen in placebo recipients.

The sequence was obtained from a person between 18 and 59 years old who received the Ad26.COV2.S COVID-19 vaccine or a placebo. J is TRBJ2-3 and V is TRBV15; 8 bases are a match to TRBD2. The input for sequencing was peripheral blood, taken in a trial of Ad26.COV2.S vaccine versus placebo. The CDR3 here is CATSSGLSGGTDTQYF. Written as DNA, the CDR3 is TGTGCCACCAGCAGTGGCCTTAGCGGGGGCACAGATACGCAGTATTTT.